The present entry profiles one T cell receptor beta chain with its context. These data belong to a study of blood T cell repertoires in COVID-19. About the research overall: T cells, B-cell-depleted T cells, or PBMCs provided the cDNA or gDNA that served as material.

Only in-frame clones appear in the TCRdb table, and some are missing; sequencing was by immunoSEQ multiplex PCR. The sample includes some 150,000 clones, around 82% of them seen just once. The clonotype was recovered from a woman between 45 and 65 years old in a cohort exposed to, infected with or recovered from COVID-19 (not recorded which). Material: PBMCs or T cells enriched from blood (not recorded which).

The CDR3 region has the DNA TGTGCCAGCAGTCGAAGGGGGTACACAGATACGCAGTATTTT. Protein product: CASSRRGYTDTQYF. This chain links TRBV6-2 or TRBV6-3 with TRBJ2-3, with D maybe TRBD1 (6 bases). Deletions cut 5 bases from V and 2 bases from J, with 11 bases between. This CDR3 is built from 14 residues. The germline gives CDR1 MNHEY, CDR2 SVGEGT.